The rows below give T cell receptor beta chains drawn from one sample of a study of cytomegalovirus exposure and HLA in healthy donors. This table comes from immunoSEQ multiplex PCR, and its TCRdb copy is limited to in-frame clones, with some not included. This table holds 150,000 to 200,000 clones, around three quarters found once. Sequenced material: PBMCs. Receptors were obtained from a middle-aged woman in good health and CMV-seronegative. The CDR3 runs from the conserved cysteine through the conserved F or W. The D gene is left open where the match is weak. Rows may omit the clone size; those that give it use once, few, many or a size class.

V gene	clone size	J gene	D gene	CDR3 protein	CDR3 DNA
TRBV28	NA	TRBJ1-5	TRBD1	CASRDQQGDQPQHF	TGTGCCAGTAGGGACCAACAGGGGGATCAGCCCCAGCATTTT
TRBV25-1	NA	TRBJ1-1	TRBD1	CATRTGGTEAFF	TGTGCCACCCGTACAGGGGGCACTGAAGCTTTCTTT
TRBV5-6	NA	TRBJ1-1	TRBD1	CASSLGKGALKAFF	TGTGCCAGCAGCTTGGGTAAGGGGGCCCTGAAAGCTTTCTTT
TRBV4-1	NA	TRBJ2-3	TRBD2	CASSQESSGSPRDTQYF	TGCGCCAGCAGCCAAGAATCTAGCGGGAGCCCCAGAGATACGCAGTATTTT
TRBV19	NA	TRBJ1-5	NA	CASSTGGYSNQPQHF	TGTGCCAGTAGTACGGGGGGCTATAGCAATCAGCCCCAGCATTTT
TRBV10-3	NA	TRBJ2-5	TRBD1	CAISEGDRGQETQYF	TGTGCCATCAGTGAGGGAGACAGGGGCCAAGAGACCCAGTACTTC
TRBV27	NA	TRBJ2-1	NA	CASSFNNEQFF	TGTGCCAGCAGTTTCAACAATGAGCAGTTCTTC
TRBV5-1	NA	TRBJ2-3	TRBD2	CASSFRSGSITDTQYF	TGCGCCAGCAGCTTCAGGAGCGGGAGCATCACAGATACGCAGTATTTT
TRBV30	NA	TRBJ2-1	TRBD2	CAWSILAGANNEQFF	TGTGCCTGGAGTATACTAGCGGGGGCCAACAATGAGCAGTTCTTC
TRBV18	NA	TRBJ2-1	TRBD1	CASSPTQGAYNEQFF	TGTGCCAGCTCACCCACCCAGGGGGCCTACAATGAGCAGTTCTTC
TRBV19	NA	TRBJ1-1	TRBD1	CASRYRGPSNTEAFF	TGTGCCAGTAGGTACAGGGGGCCGTCGAACACTGAAGCTTTCTTT
TRBV6-6	few	TRBJ1-1	NA	CASSYEVEVNTEAFF	TGTGCCAGCAGTTACGAGGTGGAGGTGAACACTGAAGCTTTCTTT
TRBV28	NA	TRBJ2-7	TRBD1	CATALGDRASEQYF	TGTGCCACTGCATTGGGCGACAGGGCCAGCGAGCAGTACTTC
TRBV2	NA	TRBJ2-3	TRBD2	CASSAPGLATDTQYF	TGTGCCAGCAGTGCGCCGGGACTAGCCACAGATACGCAGTATTTT
TRBV30	few	TRBJ2-2	TRBD2	CAWKFSAGGRLFF	TGTGCCTGGAAATTTTCAGCGGGAGGAAGGCTGTTTTTT
TRBV7-9	few	TRBJ1-4	NA	CASSFSGRNEKLFF	TGTGCCAGCAGCTTTTCCGGGAGAAATGAAAAACTGTTTTTT
TRBV27	NA	TRBJ1-2	TRBD1	CASSYRDSYYGYTF	TGTGCCAGCAGTTATCGGGACAGCTACTATGGCTACACCTTC